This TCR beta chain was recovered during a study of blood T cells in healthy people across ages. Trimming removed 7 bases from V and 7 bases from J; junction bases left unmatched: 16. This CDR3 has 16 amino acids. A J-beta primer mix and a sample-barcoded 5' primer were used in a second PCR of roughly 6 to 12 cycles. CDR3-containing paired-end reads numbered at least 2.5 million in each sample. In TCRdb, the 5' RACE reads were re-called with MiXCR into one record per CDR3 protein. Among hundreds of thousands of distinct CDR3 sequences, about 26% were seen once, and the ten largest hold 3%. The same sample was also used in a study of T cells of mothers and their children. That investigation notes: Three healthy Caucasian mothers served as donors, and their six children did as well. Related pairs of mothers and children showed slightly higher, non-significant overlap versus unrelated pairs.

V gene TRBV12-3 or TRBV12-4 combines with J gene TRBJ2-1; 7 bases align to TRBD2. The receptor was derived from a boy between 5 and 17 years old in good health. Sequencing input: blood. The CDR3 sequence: CASMYDGGSLRNEQFF. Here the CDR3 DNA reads TGTGCCAGCATGTATGACGGGGGGAGTCTAAGGAATGAGCAGTTCTTC.